One sample yielded the 8 T cell receptor beta chains listed below, sequenced in a study of T-cell memory formation after mild COVID-19. TCRdb called the 5' RACE reads again in MiXCR, with one record for every CDR3 protein. Altogether about 150,000 distinct CDR3 sequences are present, roughly 31% being singletons, with the ten largest covering approximately 12%. The sequenced sample was PBMCs or a T cell subset sorted from them (not recorded which). Receptor source: an adult woman who had mild COVID-19 (a few samples of this study predate the infection). Cell type and time point are not known.

Comments on this clonotype: Germline and junction disagree at one end, which may indicate a read error. The V and J genes are TRBV7-7 and TRBJ2-3; tentatively, D is TRBD1 (5 bases). Germline values: CDR1 SSHAT, CDR2 FNYEAQ (reference sequence). This CDR3 has 14 amino acids. Here the CDR3 DNA reads TGTGCTAGCAGCTTAGACAGTCGCACAGATACGCAGTATTTT. Translated, it gives CASSLDSRTDTQYF.

This clonotype has just a few counts. This rearrangement joins TRBV20-1 to TRBJ2-5, with D possibly being TRBD2 (5 bases). Germline-derived CDR1 and CDR2 are DFQATT and SNEGSKA (reference sequence). The CDR3 has 17 amino acids. V was clipped by 2 bases and J by 5 bases, with 24 bases between them. This CDR3 reads CSARTTRRGRARETQYF. Written as DNA, the CDR3 is TGCAGTGCTAGAACAACCCGCCGTGGGAGAGCCCGGGAGACCCAGTACTTC.

The chain employs TRBV27 and TRBJ1-2, with D unclear. V shed 3 bases and J shed 4 bases, with 12 bases lying between them. Looked up from germline, CDR1 is MNHEY and CDR2 is SMNVEV (reference sequence). The CDR3 extends over 14 amino acids. In nucleotides, the CDR3 is TGTGCCAGCAGTTTCAGTGGGGTGGGCTATGGCTACACCTTC. Translating gives CASSFSGVGYGYTF.

The rearrangement links TRBV30 to TRBJ2-7; D is undetermined. The CDR3 is made up of 15 amino acids. Trimming removed 3 bases from V and 1 base from J, with 16 bases in between. Germline V gene sequence: CDR1 GTSNPN, CDR2 SVGIG (reference sequence). The CDR3: CAWSRTSFRSYEQYF. In DNA, the CDR3 is TGTGCCTGGAGCCGCACGTCTTTCCGGTCCTACGAGCAGTACTTC.

V gene TRBV25-1 combines with J gene TRBJ2-2; D not certain. Germline CDR1 reads MGHDK; CDR2 reads SYGVNS. The V end lost 6 bases, the J end lost 7 bases, and 3 bases lay between the germline ends. The CDR3 extends over 10 amino acids. CDR3 DNA: TGTGCCAGCAGGGGCGGGGAGCTGTTTTTT. Translated, it gives CASRGGELFF.

The chain has TRBV6-5 and TRBJ2-3; D remains unclear. Trimming took off 4 bases at V and 11 bases at J, with 16 bases between the two ends. The CDR3 loop spans 13 amino acids. Per germline, CDR1 MNHEY and CDR2 SVGAGI. The CDR3 sequence: CASSFRPWSRQYF. In DNA form, the CDR3 reads TGTGCCAGCAGTTTCCGCCCCTGGAGTCGGCAGTATTTT.

The chain couples TRBV7-9 to TRBJ2-3, with 10 nucleotides matching TRBD2. The CDR3 covers 18 residues. After removal of 0 bases from V and 0 bases from J, the junction contained 6 bases not matched to a gene. Per the germline V gene, CDR1 is SEHNR and CDR2 is FQNEAQ (reference sequence). Here the CDR3 reads CASSLAERGGPSTDTQYF. CDR3 coding DNA: TGTGCCAGCAGCTTAGCGGAGCGGGGGGGCCCGAGCACAGATACGCAGTATTTT.

The sample holds a few counts of this clonotype. This chain connects TRBV5-1 to TRBJ1-1; weak D call: TRBD1 (6 bases). There are 14 residues in the CDR3. CDR1 is SGHRS and CDR2 is YFSETQ in the germline V gene. The V and J ends lost 0 bases and 4 bases respectively, with 10 bases between them. The CDR3 DNA sequence: TGCGCCAGCAGCTTGGCAGGGGATAGCACTGAAGCTTTCTTT. Its protein product is CASSLAGDSTEAFF.